Here is one T cell receptor (beta chain) with its context. Its antigen is as yet unknown. The protocol was immunoSEQ multiplex PCR, while the TCRdb copy is restricted to in-frame clones and leaves out a portion. The top ten hold 0.62% of the sample, which has just over 60,000 clones, about 92% seen once. V lost 6 bases to trimming and J lost 11 bases; unmatched junction nucleotides: 13. Per the germline V gene, CDR1 is GTSNPN and CDR2 is SVGIG (reference sequence). The CDR3 consists of 13 residues. These data belong to a study of OX40 agonist ivuxolimab in advanced cancers. As for the study in general: Patients with prior anti-PD-1, anti-PD-L1 or anti-CTLA-4 therapy were eligible; roughly 40% had some.

Study results and limitations: Blood T cells, both CD4+ and CD8+, expanded clonally by week 6 at 0.1 to 3.0 mg/kg. CD8+ T cells showed, on average, more clonal expansion than CD4+ cells.

The sequencing used CD4+ or CD8+ T cells sorted from blood, collected in a trial of the OX40 agonist ivuxolimab. The sequence came from an adult with an advanced solid tumor such as melanoma, head and neck, liver or kidney cancer. This chain connects TRBV30 to TRBJ2-5, with 9 bases lining up with TRBD1. CDR3 DNA sequence: TGTGCCTGTGATACAGGGGGCTACTACGAACAGTACTTC. It yields the protein CACDTGGYYEQYF.